This T cell receptor beta chain came from a study of STAT5B mutations in CD4+ large granular lymphocyte leukemia. Study-level information: Among healthy donors, a particular HLA allele went with more CDR3 'QG' motifs.

Worth noting for this clone: No antigen is known for it.

Germline V CDR1 and CDR2: LNHNV, YYDKDF (reference sequence). Trimming removed 3 bases from V and 1 base from J; junction bases left unmatched: 5. The CDR3 has 16 residues. The table came from immunoSEQ multiplex PCR; TCRdb's copy has only in-frame clones and leaves some out. The table records about 30,000 clones, more than 75% of them present only once. Study results and caveats: Without HLA matching, higher CD4+ than CD8+ T-LGLL clonality could reflect small sample size. CD4-sorted patient repertoires seemed more clonal than healthy CD4+ repertoires. Compared with healthy controls (2/35), patient top clones favored TRBV06 (8/27).

Material: CD4+ T cells from blood buffy coats. V usage is TRBV15 and J usage is TRBJ2-5; 10 bases are shared with TRBD1. This clonotype originated in a human donor in good health. DNA for the CDR3: TGTGCCACCAGCAGGGCCGGGACAGGGGCCCAAGAGACCCAGTACTTC. Its protein is CATSRAGTGAQETQYF.